A selection of T cell receptor beta chains follows, all from one sample in a study of blood T cell repertoires in COVID-19. Measured with immunoSEQ multiplex PCR; TCRdb has only the in-frame clones, and not every one. Found here are fewer than 350,000 clones, around 81% of them singletons; the top ten hold 2.5% to 3%. Specimen: peripheral blood. Every receptor here comes from a woman in her sixties with active or convalescent COVID-19. CDR3s leave out the opening cysteine and the closing phenylalanine or tryptophan.

TRBV7-3	TRBJ2-5	ASSFNRGGGETQY
TRBV19	TRBJ2-7	ARTPGTGSTYEQY
TRBV6-2/TRBV6-3	TRBJ1-2	ASSPPQGIHTLGGYT
TRBV5-1	TRBJ2-5	ASSLEGAWETQY
TRBV9	TRBJ1-5	ASSPGQGNQPQH
TRBV6-6	TRBJ2-1	ASSYVAGYNEQF
TRBV6-4	TRBJ1-5	ASMREQGESQPQH
TRBV10-3	TRBJ2-4	AISGGGGDAKNIQY
TRBV7-2	TRBJ2-7	ASSSPGTVYEQY
TRBV2	TRBJ1-2	ASSEQGAINYGYT
TRBV6-1	TRBJ1-5	ASSGRQGARNQPQH
TRBV14	TRBJ1-6	ASSHNSLRGAKNSPLH
TRBV28	TRBJ2-4	TSKVLGAGKNIQY
TRBV6-5	TRBJ1-3	ASSLSSGNTIY
TRBV18	TRBJ1-2	ASSPPSTGALSNYGYT
TRBV30	TRBJ1-5	AWSVPTGGLYSNQPQH
TRBV21-1	TRBJ2-3	ASSSGQATDTQY
TRBV11-1	TRBJ2-7	ASSPPDRPSYEQY
TRBV4-1	TRBJ2-3	ASSQEARLAIVGGDTQY
TRBV5-5	TRBJ1-2	ASSLDLASSGYT
TRBV2	TRBJ2-1	ASSEDTANEQF
TRBV10-3	TRBJ1-4	AIGTSANEKLF
TRBV10-3	TRBJ1-1	AISSTTGENTEAF
TRBV3-1/TRBV3-2	TRBJ2-2	ASSQLLTRSPGELF
TRBV9	TRBJ2-1	ASSVRGEGEQF
TRBV5-5	TRBJ1-4	ASSPALRGAYNNEKLF
TRBV15	TRBJ1-1	ATSRDMSNTEAF
TRBV13	TRBJ1-1	ASSSTVNTEAF
TRBV5-6	TRBJ2-3	ASSGRVQTDTQY
TRBV27	TRBJ1-1	ASSTNRGRGTEAF
TRBV28	TRBJ1-1	ASSPPGEWNTEAF
TRBV19	TRBJ1-5	ASSIRGGDQPQH
TRBV28	TRBJ1-6	ASISGQGYNSPLH
TRBV7-2	TRBJ2-7	ASSISGISYEQY
TRBV10-3	TRBJ2-5	AITPGLAGGQETQY
TRBV4-1	TRBJ1-2	ASSQDLTGHYGYT